This T cell receptor beta chain was captured in a study of cytomegalovirus exposure and HLA in healthy donors. Study outcomes and limitations: The authors confirmed in vitro that a few CMV-associated chains were specific for CMV antigens. Cytomegalovirus association was listed for 170 or so TCR beta chains. The classifier reportedly diagnosed cytomegalovirus status with high sensitivity and specificity.

Libraries were prepared by immunoSEQ multiplex PCR; TCRdb keeps only in-frame clonotypes and omits some of them. The sample lists 95,000 to 150,000 clones; around nine tenths were seen once. On this clone: Its antigen is as yet unknown.

This receptor was taken from a woman aged 18-30 years in good health and CMV-seropositive. Sequenced sample: PBMCs.

CDR3 coding DNA: TGTGCCAGCAGCCAAATTCTCATCGGGACAGGGAACCGATCACCCCTCCACTTT. It translates to CASSQILIGTGNRSPLHF. The chain joins TRBV4-2 to TRBJ1-6; TRBD1 aligns across 9 bases. Unmatched junction bases numbered 15, after V lost 2 bases and J lost 10 bases. This CDR3 is 18 amino acids long. Germline V gene lookup returns CDR1 LGHNA and CDR2 YNFKEQ.